This T cell receptor (beta chain) was sequenced for a study of Ad26.COV2.S vaccination and SARS-CoV-2 variants. On the study more broadly: The donor was enrolled in the Ad26.COV2.S arm of the COV1001 trial.

The data were produced by immunoSEQ multiplex PCR, yet TCRdb's version contains in-frame clones alone and is incomplete. Of around 450,000 clones in the sample, about 88% were seen once. With respect to this clone: This specimen includes other DNA sequences encoding the same CDR3.

Treatment in this sample: about 20 received Ad26.COV2.S at low or high dose, single or two shots; five or six received placebo; per-sample allocation not given. Sampling was done on day 63 after the first vaccine or placebo injection. V was clipped by 0 bases and J by 5 bases, with 4 bases between them. The germline CDR1 and CDR2 sequences are MNHEY and SVGEGT. This CDR3 is built from 12 residues. The chain uses TRBV6-2 or TRBV6-3 and TRBJ1-2; D is ambiguous. The receptor comes from a person aged 18 to 59 who received the Ad26.COV2.S COVID-19 vaccine or a placebo. This specimen consisted of peripheral blood, obtained in a trial of Ad26.COV2.S vaccine versus placebo. The CDR3 protein is CASSYSGYGYTF. The CDR3 DNA is TGTGCCAGCAGTTACTCTGGATATGGCTACACCTTC.